Listed below are T cell receptor beta chains from one sample, sequenced in a study of shared clonotypes between healthy human individuals. Sequencing used immunoSEQ multiplex PCR; TCRdb keeps in-frame clones, though not all of them. The table has 1.5 million to 2.5 million clones, approximately 94% seen once. Sequencing was carried out using naive CD8+ T cells sorted from blood. These receptors all come from a man younger than 30 in good health. Both conserved end residues are part of each CDR3. A D gene is named only where the DNA matches it firmly. Clone size is not always given. Where it is, it says once, few, many or a class for expanded clones.

d_call: -; cdr3_length: 14; j_call: TRBJ1-4; v_call: TRBV4-3; clone_size: once; cdr3_aa: CASSQVYQNEKLFF; cdr3_nt: TGCGCCAGCAGCCAAGTCTATCAAAATGAAAAACTGTTTTTT
d_call: -; cdr3_length: 14; j_call: TRBJ1-1; v_call: TRBV28; clone_size: -; cdr3_aa: CASSLRTPNTEAFF; cdr3_nt: TGTGCCAGCAGTTTAAGGACACCCAACACTGAAGCTTTCTTT
d_call: TRBD2; cdr3_length: 17; j_call: TRBJ2-1; v_call: TRBV4-1; clone_size: -; cdr3_aa: CASSQEHWASGYNEQFF; cdr3_nt: TGCGCCAGCAGCCAAGAGCATTGGGCTAGCGGGTATAATGAGCAGTTCTTC
d_call: -; cdr3_length: 14; j_call: TRBJ1-6; v_call: TRBV6-5; clone_size: -; cdr3_aa: CASRATGGGRPLHF; cdr3_nt: TGTGCCAGCAGGGCAACAGGCGGGGGGAGACCCCTCCACTTT
d_call: TRBD1; cdr3_length: 13; j_call: TRBJ2-5; v_call: TRBV13; clone_size: -; cdr3_aa: CASSFGQEQTQYF; cdr3_nt: TGTGCCAGCAGCTTCGGACAGGAGCAGACCCAGTACTTC
d_call: -; cdr3_length: 14; j_call: TRBJ1-5; v_call: TRBV18; clone_size: few; cdr3_aa: CASSPWDSNQPQHF; cdr3_nt: TGTGCCAGCTCACCCTGGGACAGCAATCAGCCCCAGCATTTT
d_call: -; cdr3_length: 15; j_call: TRBJ2-7; v_call: TRBV29-1; clone_size: -; cdr3_aa: CSVEEAGSASYEQYF; cdr3_nt: TGCAGCGTTGAAGAGGCGGGGAGTGCCTCCTACGAGCAGTACTTC
d_call: TRBD2; cdr3_length: 15; j_call: TRBJ2-1; v_call: TRBV9; clone_size: once; cdr3_aa: CASSPTGLAGDEQFF; cdr3_nt: TGTGCCAGCAGTCCCACCGGACTAGCGGGCGATGAGCAGTTCTTC
d_call: -; cdr3_length: 14; j_call: TRBJ2-7; v_call: TRBV14; clone_size: -; cdr3_aa: CASSPALTPYEQYF; cdr3_nt: TGTGCCAGCAGCCCGGCCCTAACTCCCTACGAGCAGTACTTC
d_call: -; cdr3_length: 14; j_call: TRBJ2-7; v_call: TRBV9; clone_size: once; cdr3_aa: CASGAGLKDYEQYF; cdr3_nt: TGTGCCAGCGGGGCGGGGTTAAAGGACTACGAGCAGTACTTC